In its sample, the clone carrying this TCR beta chain was seen many times. Regions amplified from RNA transcripts were the TCR beta CDR3 regions. HTBI primers drove first-round RT-PCR of the TCR CDR3. TCRdb ran MiXCR on the multiplex PCR reads and lists one entry per CDR3 protein. The sample contains hundreds of thousands of distinct CDR3 sequences, roughly 18% of which appear only once. CDR3 length: 15 residues. Trimming took 2 bases from V and 0 from J, leaving 8 bases between them. Per the germline V gene, CDR1 is SNHLY and CDR2 is FYNNEI. This sample was included in a study of T cells in Graves' hyperthyroidism and ophthalmopathy. No ophthalmopathy progression within 18 months constituted stable Graves' hyperthyroidism.

J is TRBJ1-5 and V is TRBV2; D ambiguous. The sample comprised blood. The clonotype comes from a man aged 40-55 years with Graves' hyperthyroidism. The CDR3: CASSERTDSNQPQHF. For the CDR3, the DNA is TGTGCCAGCAGTGAACGGACGGATAGCAATCAGCCCCAGCATTTT.